The 5 T cell receptor beta chains reported below all come from one sample, sequenced in a study of Ad26.COV2.S vaccination and SARS-CoV-2 variants. Libraries were prepared by immunoSEQ multiplex PCR; TCRdb keeps only in-frame clonotypes and omits some of them. The sample lists about 370,000 clones; 70% to 90% were seen once. Treatment in this sample: around 19 received Ad26.COV2.S at low or high dose, single or two shots; 5 received placebo; per-sample allocation not given. Samples came from day 63 after the first vaccine or placebo injection. Source: peripheral blood, taken in a trial of Ad26.COV2.S vaccine versus placebo. These receptor sequences come from a person between 18 and 60 years old who received the Ad26.COV2.S COVID-19 vaccine or a placebo.

The rearrangement joins TRBV19 to TRBJ2-2; 9 bases map to TRBD2. With 7 bases clipped from V and 4 bases from J, the junction kept 10 bases outside the gene matches. The CDR3 has 16 amino acids. CDR1 is LNHDA, CDR2 SQIVND, per germline (reference sequence). The chain's CDR3 is CASTFLAGSATGELFF. The CDR3 region has the DNA TGTGCCAGTACCTTTCTAGCGGGAAGCGCCACCGGGGAGCTGTTTTTT.

This clone is a singleton in its sample. The CDR3 here is CASSLERETQYF. The CDR3 DNA is TGTGCCAGCAGCTTAGAGCGGGAGACCCAGTACTTC. The chain employs TRBV7-9 and TRBJ2-5, with D perhaps TRBD2 (5 bases). Per germline, CDR1 SEHNR and CDR2 FQNEAQ (reference sequence). V was pared by 1 base and J by 5 bases, with 5 bases between. CDR3 length equals 12 residues.

This rearrangement joins TRBV7-6 to TRBJ1-1, with TRBD1 as a possible D gene (6 bases). This CDR3 comprises 15 residues. Trimming removed 5 bases from V and 1 base from J, with 14 bases in between. Germline V gene lookup returns CDR1 SGHVS and CDR2 FNYEAQ. The CDR3 DNA is TGTGCCAGCAGCCCCCGTGGGACACCGAACACTGAAGCTTTCTTT. Its protein is CASSPRGTPNTEAFF.

The V and J genes are TRBV6-1 and TRBJ2-2; D is tentatively TRBD1 or TRBD2 (7 bases each). The CDR3 loop spans 16 amino acids. V lost 4 bases to trimming and J lost 4 bases, with 16 bases between them. The V gene's germline CDR1 is MNHNS and CDR2 SASEGT. The DNA for the CDR3 is TGTGCCAGCAGTGGAGATACAGGGGAGGGCACCGGGGAGCTGTTTTTT. As protein: CASSGDTGEGTGELFF.

The chain joins TRBV11-3 to TRBJ2-1; no reliable D call. V lost 5 bases and J 6 bases, leaving 17 bases between the germline ends. This CDR3 is built from 15 residues. From germline, CDR1 is SGHNT and CDR2 YENEEA. The CDR3 region is CASSLTVGLFNEQFF. The DNA of the CDR3 is TGTGCCAGCAGCCTAACAGTAGGGCTCTTCAATGAGCAGTTCTTC.